This is a list of T cell receptor beta chains from one sample in a study of T cells in Graves' hyperthyroidism and ophthalmopathy. TCRdb re-called the multiplex PCR reads through MiXCR, storing one row per CDR3 protein. In the table there are roughly 170,000 distinct CDR3 sequences, approximately 9% of which are singletons. Sequencing was carried out using blood. Source of these receptors: a young woman with Graves' hyperthyroidism that later progressed to Graves' ophthalmopathy. CDR3s include the opening cysteine and the closing phenylalanine or tryptophan. D genes are given only for firm matches. Size is omitted from some rows. Given values are once, few, many or a class for expanded clones.

>TRBJ1-2|NA|NA|TRBV12-3/TRBV12-4
TGTGCCAGCAGCCCGGACTGGTACTATGGCTACACCTTC
CASSPDWYYGYTF
>TRBJ2-6|NA|NA|TRBV7-9
TGTGCCAGCAGCTTAGCTGTAGGGGCGCCCAACTCTGGGGCCAACGTCCTGACTTTC
CASSLAVGAPNSGANVLTF
>TRBJ2-7|many|NA|TRBV9
TGTGCCAGCAGCCCCCGGGGGAGCTCCTACGAGCAGTACTTC
CASSPRGSSYEQYF
>TRBJ2-2|many|NA|TRBV7-9
TGTGCCAGCCGAACCGGGGAGCTGTTTTTT
CASRTGELFF
>TRBJ2-2|many|NA|TRBV12-3/TRBV12-4
TGTGCCAGCAGTTTAAGAGACTATCTTTGGGGTGACACCGGGGAGCTGTTTTTT
CASSLRDYLWGDTGELFF
>TRBJ1-5|many|NA|TRBV15
TGTGCCACCAGCAGTTCACCTACAGGAGATCAGCCCCAGCATTTT
CATSSSPTGDQPQHF
>TRBJ2-3|many|TRBD1|TRBV2
TGTGCCAGCAGAAGACAGGGGTGGAGCACAGATACGCAGTATTTT
CASRRQGWSTDTQYF
>TRBJ1-5|NA|TRBD1|TRBV19
TGTGCCACCGATTCAGGGGGAGGAAGATTAAGCAATCAGCCCCAGCATTTT
CATDSGGGRLSNQPQHF
>TRBJ1-6|many|TRBD1|TRBV6-1
TGTGCCAGCAGTTCCGAGACAGGGGGAAATAATTCACCCCTCCACTTT
CASSSETGGNNSPLHF
>TRBJ2-7|many|TRBD1|TRBV6-5
TGTGCCAGCAGTTACTCGAGCGCGACAGGGATCTACGAGCAGTACTTC
CASSYSSATGIYEQYF
>TRBJ1-3|NA|TRBD1|TRBV20-1
TGCAGTGCCACGACCGGGACAGGGAATTTTGGAAACACCATATATTTT
CSATTGTGNFGNTIYF
>TRBJ1-2|many|TRBD1|TRBV12-3/TRBV12-4
TGTGCCAGCAGTTCAACAGGGGTATCCGGCTACACCTTC
CASSSTGVSGYTF
>TRBJ1-4|NA|TRBD1|TRBV3-1
TGTGCCAGCAGCCAGCAGGGGGCGCGGAGGGGGGAAAAACTGTTTTTT
CASSQQGARRGEKLFF
>TRBJ1-1|many|NA|TRBV6-1
TGTGCCAGCAGGAAAGTAGTGAACACTGAAGCTTTCTTT
CASRKVVNTEAFF
>TRBJ2-7|many|NA|TRBV30
TGTGCCTGGAATACGGGGAGCTCCTACGAGCAGTACTTC
CAWNTGSSYEQYF
>TRBJ1-1|many|NA|TRBV12-3/TRBV12-4
TGTGCCAGCAGTTTATCCAGGGGAACTGAAGCTTTCTTT
CASSLSRGTEAFF
>TRBJ1-1|many|NA|TRBV4-1
TGCGCCAGCAGTGTACAGGGTGACACTGAAGCTTTCTTT
CASSVQGDTEAFF
>TRBJ2-1|many|TRBD1|TRBV7-3
TGTGCCAGCAGCCCCAGGCAGGGGGCCTCAGACAATGAGCAGTTCTTC
CASSPRQGASDNEQFF
>TRBJ2-1|many|TRBD1|TRBV7-9
TGTGCCAGCAGCTTAGTATACAGGGGGATCGATGAGCAGTTCTTC
CASSLVYRGIDEQFF
>TRBJ2-1|many|TRBD2|TRBV20-1
TGCAGTGCCTCTAGCGGGAGGAGGAGTGAGCAGTTCTTC
CSASSGRRSEQFF
>TRBJ1-1|few|NA|TRBV30
TGTGCCTGGAATTTTGGTACGGGACAAAGAGTAGGGGCCACTGAAGCTTTCTTT
CAWNFGTGQRVGATEAFF
>TRBJ2-1|few|TRBD2|TRBV4-2
TGTGCCAGCAGCCAAGTGACCAGCGGGGGGGCCGGGGAGCAGTTCTTC
CASSQVTSGGAGEQFF
>TRBJ1-2|many|NA|TRBV4-2
TGTGCCAGCAGCCAGAGGACGTGGTATGGCTACACCTTC
CASSQRTWYGYTF
>TRBJ2-3|NA|NA|TRBV5-1
TGCGCCAGCAGCGACCAAGGACCCTTAGTTGGGGGAACGCAGTATTTT
CASSDQGPLVGGTQYF
>TRBJ1-2|many|TRBD1|TRBV2
TGTGCCAGCAGTGAAACTGCCGGGACAGGGGGCAATGGCTACACCTTC
CASSETAGTGGNGYTF
>TRBJ1-5|many|NA|TRBV12-3/TRBV12-4
TGTGCCAGCAGTCGCCAGGGAGGAAGCAATCAGCCCCAGCATTTT
CASSRQGGSNQPQHF
>TRBJ1-5|many|TRBD1|TRBV7-2
TGTGCCAGCAGCTATACAGGGGGACAGCCCCAGCATTTT
CASSYTGGQPQHF
>TRBJ2-1|many|TRBD2|TRBV7-8
TGTGCCAGCAGCTTAGAAACTAGCGGGATGAAAAATGAGCAGTTCTTC
CASSLETSGMKNEQFF
>TRBJ1-2|many|TRBD1|TRBV6-1
TGTGCCAGCAGAGCCACCGGGACAGGGGGCATCGGCTACACCTTC
CASRATGTGGIGYTF
>TRBJ2-3|many|NA|TRBV2
TGTGCCAGCAGTGACGGTGAAGTGGGCACAGATACGCAGTATTTT
CASSDGEVGTDTQYF
>TRBJ1-1|many|NA|TRBV19
TGTGCCAGTACGGTAGTCGGGGTTAGGAGGACTGAAGCTTTCTTT
CASTVVGVRRTEAFF
>TRBJ2-1|NA|NA|TRBV4-1
TGCGCCAGCAGCCGAGGGTATTTCGATGAGCAGTTCTTC
CASSRGYFDEQFF
>TRBJ1-5|many|TRBD1|TRBV4-1
TGCGCCAGCAGCCAAAGGACAGGGTCTCATCAGCCCCAGCATTTT
CASSQRTGSHQPQHF
>TRBJ1-2|many|NA|TRBV11-2
TGTGCCAGCAGCCCTAACCTACAGACGAATGGCTACACCTTC
CASSPNLQTNGYTF
>TRBJ1-5|many|TRBD1|TRBV12-3/TRBV12-4
TGTGCCAGCAGTTATACAGGGGCTTCCAATCAGCCCCAGCATTTT
CASSYTGASNQPQHF
>TRBJ2-3|many|NA|TRBV25-1
TGTGCCAGCAGTGACGGGGGCACAGATACGCAGTATTTT
CASSDGGTDTQYF
>TRBJ2-7|many|TRBD1|TRBV2
TGTGCCGGCCTTCACCCCTCGACAGGGGGCACATACGAGCAGTACTTC
CAGLHPSTGGTYEQYF
>TRBJ2-1|many|TRBD2|TRBV28
TGTGCCAGCAGTTACGACTTAGCGGGGACCCACCGACCCTACAATGAGCAGTTCTTC
CASSYDLAGTHRPYNEQFF
>TRBJ1-5|many|NA|TRBV24-1
TGTGCCACCAGTGATGCGGACACCCCCCCAATACAGCCCCAGCATTTT
CATSDADTPPIQPQHF
>TRBJ2-1|medium-sized|TRBD2|TRBV15
TGTGCCACCAGCAGAGAGGCTAGCGGGGGGTCCTACAATGAGCAGTTCTTC
CATSREASGGSYNEQFF
>TRBJ1-2|few|NA|TRBV4-1
TGCGCCAGCAGCCAAGCTTTCCTAATTCGGGATGGCTACACCTTC
CASSQAFLIRDGYTF
>TRBJ1-2|once|NA|TRBV24-1
TGTGCCACCAGTGATCGCAGGGTGGTCTATGGCTACACCTTC
CATSDRRVVYGYTF
>TRBJ2-1|many|TRBD2|TRBV9
TGTGCCAGCAGCGTAGGTGGACTAGCTGGAAATGAGCAGTTCTTC
CASSVGGLAGNEQFF
>TRBJ2-2|few|NA|TRBV20-1
TGCAGTGCTAGAAGAGTTAACACCGGGGAGCTGTTTTTT
CSARRVNTGELFF
>TRBJ2-1|many|NA|TRBV7-3
TGTGCCAGCAGCGCCCTAGCTGGGCCCAATGAGCAGTTCTTC
CASSALAGPNEQFF
>TRBJ2-4|NA|TRBD2|TRBV20-1
TGCAGTGCTAGAGGTTCGGGAGGGCAGGTTGAAGCCAAAAACATTCAGTACTTC
CSARGSGGQVEAKNIQYF
>TRBJ2-5|NA|NA|TRBV5-6
TGTGCCAGCAGGACCAAAACAGGGCATGAAGAGACCCAGTACTTC
CASRTKTGHEETQYF
>TRBJ1-1|NA|NA|TRBV6-1
TGTGCCAGCAGCCGCACGTTGTCTGCTGAAGCTTTCTTT
CASSRTLSAEAFF
>TRBJ1-2|many|TRBD1|TRBV7-2
TGTGCCAGCAGCTTCTCGGGACAGGGGGCATATGGCTACACCTTC
CASSFSGQGAYGYTF
>TRBJ1-1|many|NA|TRBV7-8
TGTGCCAGCAGCTTTGGGCTTGGGAACACTGAAGCTTTCTTT
CASSFGLGNTEAFF
>TRBJ1-3|NA|NA|TRBV20-1
TGCAGTGCGAGCAGAAACTCTGGAAACACCATATATTTT
CSASRNSGNTIYF
>TRBJ1-1|many|NA|TRBV12-3/TRBV12-4
TGTGCCAGCAGCCCAATTGGGTCTGAAGCTTTCTTT
CASSPIGSEAFF
>TRBJ2-7|many|TRBD1|TRBV18
TGTGCCAGCTCACCACCGAGCAGGGGGCACGAGCAGTACTTC
CASSPPSRGHEQYF